This TCR beta chain was captured by sequencing in a study of kidney transplant recipient with SARS-CoV-2 infection. The germline V gene encodes CDR1 MNHGY and CDR2 SVAAGI. This CDR3 is built from 17 residues. The V gene lost 5 bases and the J gene lost 4 bases, with 23 bases spanning the gap. In TCRdb, the reads were re-called with MiXCR into one record per CDR3 protein. In the table there are about 240,000 distinct CDR3 sequences, 29% of which are singletons. This clonotype was detected many times. V is TRBV6-9 and J is TRBJ1-2; D gene uncertain. This specimen consisted of a blood sample, obtained at baseline and between days 110 and 120 from a kidney transplant recipient. The TCR sequence derives from a male patient between 25 and 39 years old who had COVID-19 and was a kidney transplant recipient. Part of the T cell pool may stem from the graft donor. The CDR3 coding sequence is TGTGCCAGCAGTCTATGCGGGCCTTACGGAAAGACCTATGGCTACACCTTC. Residues: CASSLCGPYGKTYGYTF.